This T cell receptor beta chain came from a study of Graves' ophthalmopathy and Graves' hyperthyroidism. This clonotype was observed at least ten times. Germline V gene sequence: CDR1 SGHTA, CDR2 FQGNSA. Deletions cut 1 base from V and 3 bases from J, with 10 bases between. The CDR3 totals 14 residues. Amplification targeted the TCR beta CDR3 regions, with RNA transcripts as the source material. HTBI primers were used in a first-round RT-PCR, which preceded a second-round multiplex PCR. TCRdb used MiXCR to reprocess the multiplex PCR reads, holding one entry per CDR3 protein. The table includes 210,000 or so distinct CDR3 sequences, roughly 27% detected once.

The clonotype comes from a man aged 45-65 years with Graves' ophthalmopathy. Sample: peripheral blood. The chain has TRBV7-2 and TRBJ2-7, with D perhaps matching TRBD2 (6 bases). The CDR3 region has the DNA TGTGCCAGCAGCTTAGGCGGCGGGAACTACGAGCAGTACTTC. Its translation is CASSLGGGNYEQYF. Combining the CDR3 with reference TRBV7-2 and TRBJ2-7 gives the whole variable domain GAGVSQSPSNKVTEKGKDVELRCDPISGHTALYWYRQSLGQGLEFLIYFQGNSAPDKSGLPSDRFSAERTGGSVSTLTIQRTQQEDSAVYLCASSLGGGNYEQYFGPGTRLTVT.